This is a list of T cell receptor beta chains from one sample in a study. TCRdb ran MiXCR on the RT-PCR reads and lists one entry per CDR3 protein. This table has about 680,000 distinct CDR3 sequences, 13% to 15% appearing once. The source material was memory CD4+ T cells from blood. Receptors were obtained from a female donor in good health, serving as a healthy control. The CDR3 runs from the conserved cysteine through the conserved F or W. The D gene is left open where the match is weak. Clone size is stated in some rows and not others, as once, few, many or a class when expanded.

abundance: many
j_gene: TRBJ1-1
len: 13
d_gene: -
v_gene: TRBV7-2
CDR3nt: TGTGCCAGCAGCTACCGAGTCGGCACTGAAGCTTTCTTT
CDR3aa: CASSYRVGTEAFF

abundance: many
j_gene: TRBJ2-7
len: 14
d_gene: -
v_gene: TRBV9
CDR3nt: TGTGCCAGCAGCACCCGGGACGGTCCTTACGAGCAGTACTTC
CDR3aa: CASSTRDGPYEQYF

abundance: many
j_gene: TRBJ1-2
len: 13
d_gene: -
v_gene: TRBV5-1
CDR3nt: TGCGCCAGCAGTCAGGATCCAAACTATGGCTACACCTTC
CDR3aa: CASSQDPNYGYTF

abundance: -
j_gene: TRBJ2-5
len: 16
d_gene: -
v_gene: TRBV28
CDR3nt: TGTGCCAGCAGTTTGCGACTTTGGGGCCCGGGCGAGACCCAGTACTTC
CDR3aa: CASSLRLWGPGETQYF

abundance: -
j_gene: TRBJ2-3
len: 18
d_gene: TRBD1
v_gene: TRBV7-8
CDR3nt: TGTGCCAGCAGCCCCCTTCCCCCGGGACAGGGAGTGGCAGATACGCAGTATTTT
CDR3aa: CASSPLPPGQGVADTQYF

abundance: -
j_gene: TRBJ2-7
len: 14
d_gene: -
v_gene: TRBV12-3/TRBV12-4
CDR3nt: TGTGCCAGCAGCCCGTCGCAGGGGATCCACGAGCAGTACTTC
CDR3aa: CASSPSQGIHEQYF

abundance: many
j_gene: TRBJ1-2
len: 14
d_gene: -
v_gene: TRBV4-3
CDR3nt: TGCGCCAGCAGCTCTTTGGAGGCAAGTCAGGGCTACACCTTC
CDR3aa: CASSSLEASQGYTF

abundance: few
j_gene: TRBJ2-5
len: 13
d_gene: -
v_gene: TRBV20-1
CDR3nt: TGCAGTGCTAGAGGCCCCGGTATAGGGACCCAGTACTTC
CDR3aa: CSARGPGIGTQYF

abundance: many
j_gene: TRBJ2-4
len: 14
d_gene: -
v_gene: TRBV6-2/TRBV6-3
CDR3nt: TGTGCCAGCAGTTGGACGGGGACGTCAAACATTCAGTACTTC
CDR3aa: CASSWTGTSNIQYF

abundance: few
j_gene: TRBJ1-1
len: 13
d_gene: -
v_gene: TRBV27
CDR3nt: TGTGCCAGCAGTCTAGACAGCGTACGAGAAGCTTTCTTT
CDR3aa: CASSLDSVREAFF

abundance: -
j_gene: TRBJ1-1
len: 16
d_gene: TRBD1
v_gene: TRBV25-1
CDR3nt: TGTGCCAGCAGTGAGGACAGGGGTGGTCTGAACACTGAAGCTTTCTTT
CDR3aa: CASSEDRGGLNTEAFF

abundance: -
j_gene: TRBJ1-3
len: 15
d_gene: -
v_gene: TRBV5-5
CDR3nt: TGTGCCAGCAGCGCAACGGGGGTTCGGGGAAACACCATATATTTT
CDR3aa: CASSATGVRGNTIYF

abundance: few
j_gene: TRBJ2-7
len: 13
d_gene: -
v_gene: TRBV6-5
CDR3nt: TGTGCCAGCAGTCCCCCCGGTAGCGACGAGCAGTACTTC
CDR3aa: CASSPPGSDEQYF

abundance: -
j_gene: TRBJ2-3
len: 16
d_gene: TRBD2
v_gene: TRBV20-1
CDR3nt: TGCAGTGCCCGAGCGTGGAGCGGGGGTAAGACAGATACGCAGTATTTT
CDR3aa: CSARAWSGGKTDTQYF

abundance: -
j_gene: TRBJ2-7
len: 15
d_gene: -
v_gene: TRBV12-3/TRBV12-4
CDR3nt: TGTGCCAGCAGTACAAAGTCCGGGACGGGCTACGAGCAGTACTTC
CDR3aa: CASSTKSGTGYEQYF